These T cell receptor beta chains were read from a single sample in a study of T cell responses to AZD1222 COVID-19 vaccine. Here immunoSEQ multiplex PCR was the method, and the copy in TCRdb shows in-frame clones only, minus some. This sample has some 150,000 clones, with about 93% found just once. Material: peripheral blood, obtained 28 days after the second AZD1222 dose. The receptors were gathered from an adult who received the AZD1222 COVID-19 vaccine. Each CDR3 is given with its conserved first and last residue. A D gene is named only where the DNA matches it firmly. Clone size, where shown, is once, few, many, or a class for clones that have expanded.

CASSIETLGSNQPQHF TGTGCCAGTAGTATAGAGACACTTGGAAGCAATCAGCCCCAGCATTTT NA NA TRBV19 16 TRBJ1-5
CASSLVGTNGNTIYF TGTGCCAGCAGCTTAGTAGGGACCAATGGAAACACCATATATTTT NA NA TRBV7-9 15 TRBJ1-3
CASSMTGGGQPQHF TGTGCCAGTAGTATGACAGGGGGCGGTCAGCCCCAGCATTTT TRBD1 NA TRBV19 14 TRBJ1-5
CASSLRTESGQPQHF TGTGCCAGCTCACTTAGGACCGAGTCGGGTCAGCCCCAGCATTTT NA NA TRBV18 15 TRBJ1-5
CASSPPAARNIQYF TGTGCCAGCTCACCACCCGCTGCGAGAAACATTCAGTACTTC NA NA TRBV18 14 TRBJ2-4
CASSFGRGMEAFF TGTGCCAGCAGTTTCGGGCGGGGTATGGAAGCTTTCTTT NA NA TRBV12-3/TRBV12-4 13 TRBJ1-1
CASSLRDSEAFF TGTGCCAGCAGCCTCCGGGACAGTGAAGCTTTCTTT TRBD1 NA TRBV7-9 12 TRBJ1-1
CASRLGTSGSYEQYF TGTGCCAGTAGACTCGGGACTAGCGGGAGCTACGAGCAGTACTTC TRBD2 many TRBV27 15 TRBJ2-7
CASSQAGGRSETQYF TGTGCCAGCAGCCAAGCGGGAGGGAGGAGTGAGACCCAGTACTTC TRBD2 NA TRBV4-2 15 TRBJ2-5
CATSEAGLGVQYF TGTGCCACCAGTGAAGCGGGGTTGGGGGTGCAGTACTTC TRBD2 NA TRBV24-1 13 TRBJ2-7
CASSLPGAGTEAFF TGTGCCAGCAGTTTACCAGGGGCGGGCACTGAAGCTTTCTTT NA NA TRBV27 14 TRBJ1-1
CARLRGASYEQYF TGTGCCAGATTAAGAGGGGCCAGCTACGAGCAGTACTTC NA once TRBV19 13 TRBJ2-7
CASSPRQGPTEAFF TGTGCCAGCAGTCCACGACAGGGCCCCACTGAAGCTTTCTTT TRBD1 NA TRBV6-5 14 TRBJ1-1
CASSPTGTMQYF TGCGCCAGCAGCCCAACCGGGACAATGCAGTACTTC NA once TRBV5-1 12 TRBJ2-7
CASSPGTGTYEQYF TGTGCCAGCAGCCCCGGGACAGGTACCTACGAGCAGTACTTC TRBD1 NA TRBV11-2 14 TRBJ2-7
CSVGQGLTYEQYF TGCAGCGTTGGACAGGGTCTAACCTACGAGCAGTACTTC TRBD1 NA TRBV29-1 13 TRBJ2-7
CASSDSTGGVHRTEAFF TGTGCCAGTAGCGACAGTACAGGGGGCGTACATCGTACTGAAGCTTTCTTT TRBD1 NA TRBV19 17 TRBJ1-1
CASGLGNSGSFSYEQYF TGTGCTAGTGGTTTGGGGAATAGCGGATCCTTCTCCTACGAGCAGTACTTC NA NA TRBV12-5 17 TRBJ2-7
CASSMGSAGRRETQYF TGTGCCAGTAGTATGGGATCTGCAGGGAGGCGAGAGACCCAGTACTTC NA NA TRBV19 16 TRBJ2-5
CASTSEIYGNTEAFF TGTGCCAGCACCTCAGAGATCTACGGGAACACTGAAGCTTTCTTT NA once TRBV27 15 TRBJ1-1
CASTVDGNQPQHF TGTGCCAGTACCGTCGACGGCAATCAGCCCCAGCATTTT NA NA TRBV2 13 TRBJ1-5
CASSSDVGTGWNEQFF TGTGCCAGCAGTTCTGATGTTGGGACAGGGTGGAATGAGCAGTTCTTC TRBD1 NA TRBV5-6 16 TRBJ2-1
CASSRGDSNQPQHF TGTGCCAGCAGCCGAGGAGATAGCAATCAGCCCCAGCATTTT NA NA TRBV7-9 14 TRBJ1-5
CASKRQGDSGNTIYF TGTGCCAGCAAAAGACAGGGAGACTCTGGAAACACCATATATTTT TRBD1 NA TRBV5-4 15 TRBJ1-3
CASSEGLAGDTQYF TGTGCCAGCAGTGAAGGACTAGCAGGAGATACGCAGTATTTT TRBD2 NA TRBV6-1 14 TRBJ2-3
CASSLGGGQGYEKLFF TGTGCCAGCAGCCTGGGGGGGGGACAGGGCTATGAAAAACTGTTTTTT TRBD1 NA TRBV5-4 16 TRBJ1-4
CASSLKILAGGPGELFF TGTGCCAGCAGCTTAAAAATTTTAGCGGGAGGGCCCGGGGAGCTGTTTTTT TRBD2 NA TRBV7-6 17 TRBJ2-2
CASSLEARANYNEQFF TGTGCCAGCAGCTTAGAAGCAAGGGCCAACTACAATGAGCAGTTCTTC NA NA TRBV7-6 16 TRBJ2-1